These 25 T cell receptor beta chains were all obtained from the same sample, sequenced in a study of blood T cell repertoires in COVID-19. Assay used: immunoSEQ multiplex PCR; TCRdb lists only in-frame clones, some missing. Of about 110,000 clones in the sample, about 88% were seen once. The sample was peripheral blood. The receptors here all came from a human donor in a cohort sampled during active COVID-19.

This clone has a single count. V and J are TRBV3-1 (or the pseudogene TRBV3-2) and TRBJ1-1; D is possibly TRBD1 (5 bases). The germline V and J ends were trimmed by 4 bases and 0 bases, with 12 bases remaining between them. CDR3 length: 15 residues. Per the germline V gene, CDR1 is LGHDT and CDR2 is YNNKEL (reference sequence). Written as DNA, the CDR3 is TGTGCCAGCAGCCTAGACAGATTTTTGAACACTGAAGCTTTCTTT. This codes for CASSLDRFLNTEAFF.

The chain uses TRBV28 and TRBJ1-5; 8 bases are a match to TRBD1. This CDR3 is built from 15 residues. The trim removed 6 bases at V and 2 bases at J, leaving 6 bases unmatched. CDR1 MDHEN and CDR2 SYDVKM come from the germline V gene. CDR3 in amino acids: CASSYSTGGNQPQHF. Written as DNA, the CDR3 is TGTGCCAGCAGCTACTCGACAGGGGGCAATCAGCCCCAGCATTTT.

Only a few counts were recorded for this clone. J is TRBJ1-1 and V is TRBV5-6; the D gene is possibly TRBD1 (6 bases). V was cut by 0 bases and J by 3 bases, with 15 bases left in between. This CDR3 has 16 residues. From germline, CDR1 is SGHDT and CDR2 YYEEEE. The CDR3 nucleotides read TGTGCCAGCAGCTTGGTACCAGGGGTAGTCGACACTGAAGCTTTCTTT. Translating gives CASSLVPGVVDTEAFF. Drawing the rest from reference TRBV5-6 and TRBJ1-1, the complete variable domain is DAGVTQSPTHLIKTRGQQVTLRCSPKSGHDTVSWYQQALGQGPQFIFQYYEEEERQRGNFPDRFSGHQFPNYSSELNVNALLLGDSALYLCASSLVPGVVDTEAFFGQGTRLTVV.

The chain joins TRBV7-2 to TRBJ1-6, with a weak D call TRBD1 (5 bases). Germline CDR1 and CDR2: SGHTA and FQGNSA. Trimming removed 5 bases from V and 6 bases from J, with 14 bases in between. The CDR3 length is 15 residues. The DNA for the CDR3 is TGTGCCAGCAGCCTGGGGGGAGGGAGTAATTCACCCCTCCACTTT. Protein: CASSLGGGSNSPLHF.

The chain is built from TRBV28 and TRBJ2-7, with D tentatively TRBD1 (6 bases). CDR3 length equals 14 residues. V was pared by 3 bases and J by 4 bases, with 13 bases between. The germline CDR1 and CDR2 sequences are MDHEN and SYDVKM. The CDR3 here is CASSFEGVWYEQYF. CDR3 DNA: TGTGCCAGCAGTTTTGAGGGGGTTTGGTACGAGCAGTACTTC.

The chain joins TRBV4-3 to TRBJ2-7; TRBD1 matches at 7 bases. CDR1 and CDR2 (germline): LGHNA, YSLEER. Trimming took 0 bases from V and 5 from J; bases not matched to a gene: 4. The CDR3 covers 14 residues. This CDR3 is CASSQDLRGHEQYF. DNA for the CDR3: TGCGCCAGCAGCCAAGATCTAAGGGGGCACGAGCAGTACTTC.

The chain has TRBV6-2 or TRBV6-3 and TRBJ1-1, with 9 bases identical to TRBD1. Germline CDR1 is MNHEY and CDR2 is SVGEGT. There are 14 residues in the CDR3. J gave up 8 bases and V 1 base, and 5 bases lay outside the gene matches. DNA for the CDR3: TGTGCCAGCAGTTACTACCGACAGGGGGGAGAAGCTTTCTTT. This translates into CASSYYRQGGEAFF.

This chain links TRBV7-9 with TRBJ2-7; TRBD1 might be the D (6 bases). Germline assignment: CDR1 SEHNR and CDR2 FQNEAQ (reference sequence). V lost 4 bases to trimming and J lost 3 bases, with 19 bases between them. The CDR3 contains 16 residues. The CDR3 coding sequence is TGTGCCAGCAGCTCGTCAGCACAGGGCTTCGACTACGAGCAGTACTTC. Translating it yields CASSSSAQGFDYEQYF.

This chain joins TRBV30 and TRBJ1-4, with TRBD1 matching over 7 bases. This CDR3 has 14 residues. The V segment lost 2 bases and the J segment 8 bases; nucleotides outside the gene matches: 8. Per germline, CDR1 GTSNPN and CDR2 SVGIG (reference sequence). CDR3 sequence reads: CAWSRQGWREKLFF. As DNA, the CDR3 is TGTGCCTGGAGTCGACAGGGATGGAGAGAAAAACTGTTTTTT.

The rearrangement joins TRBV4-3 to TRBJ1-1, with no clear D. The CDR3 spans 15 residues. The germline V and J ends were trimmed by 0 bases and 1 base, with 9 bases remaining between them. Germline V lookup: CDR1 LGHNA, CDR2 YSLEER. DNA of the CDR3: TGCGCCAGCAGCCAAGATGGGCGCAAGAACACTGAAGCTTTCTTT. It specifies CASSQDGRKNTEAFF.

The rearrangement uses TRBV9 and TRBJ1-2; 7 bases align to TRBD1. From germline, CDR1 is SGDLS and CDR2 YYNGEE. V lost 2 bases and J lost 3; bases outside the gene matches: 7. This CDR3 spans 15 amino acids. CDR3 region: CASSVVAGGYYGYTF. DNA for the CDR3: TGTGCCAGCAGCGTCGTGGCAGGGGGATACTATGGCTACACCTTC.

A note on this clone: One end of the junction fails to match germline, which may point to a read error. As DNA, the CDR3 is TGTGCCAGCGTATATCAGGGGCTCGGCACAGGTACGCAGTATTTT. This sequence encodes CASVYQGLGTGTQYF. This chain connects TRBV27 to TRBJ2-3; maybe TRBD1 (6 bases). Germline V gives CDR1 MNHEY, CDR2 SMNVEV (reference sequence). The CDR3 length is 15 residues.

V usage is TRBV9 and J usage is TRBJ2-3; maybe TRBD1 (7 bases). The germline V and J ends were trimmed by 5 bases and 2 bases, with 18 bases remaining between them. This CDR3 spans 16 amino acids. The germline CDR1 and CDR2 sequences are SGDLS and YYNGEE. This CDR3 reads CASSLLQGDFTDTQYF. CDR3 in DNA: TGTGCCAGCAGTCTACTGCAGGGGGACTTCACAGATACGCAGTATTTT.

The chain joins TRBV5-1 to TRBJ2-7; 14 bases line up with TRBD2. Trimming took 4 bases from V and 7 from J; bases not matched to a gene: 7. The length of the CDR3 is 15 residues. Germline assignment: CDR1 SGHRS and CDR2 YFSETQ. The chain's CDR3 is CASSGLAGGLGEQYF. CDR3 bases: TGCGCCAGCAGCGGACTAGCGGGAGGCCTGGGTGAGCAGTACTTC.

The gene calls are TRBV20-1 and TRBJ2-2; D uncertain. Deletions cut 6 bases from V and 8 bases from J, with 4 bases between. CDR3 length: 9 residues. In germline, CDR1 is DFQATT, CDR2 SNEGSKA (reference sequence). The CDR3 DNA reads as TGCAGTGCCCGGGGGGAGCTGTTTTTT. Translating gives CSARGELFF.

The gene calls are TRBV19 and TRBJ1-1; the match to TRBD1 covers 11 bases. The CDR3 consists of 19 residues. With 6 bases clipped from V and 0 bases from J, the junction kept 15 bases outside the gene matches. CDR1 and CDR2 from the germline V gene are LNHDA and SQIVND (reference sequence). The CDR3 DNA reads TGTGCCAGTAGAGCGGGACAGGGGGAAGCGGTAAGAATGAACACTGAAGCTTTCTTT. The encoded protein is CASRAGQGEAVRMNTEAFF. The full variable domain, rest sourced from reference TRBV19 and TRBJ1-1, is DGGITQSPKYLFRKEGQNVTLSCEQNLNHDAMYWYRQDPGQGLRLIYYSQIVNDFQKGDIAEGYSVSREKKESFPLTVTSAQKNPTAFYLCASRAGQGEAVRMNTEAFFGQGTRLTVV.

V is TRBV20-1 and J is TRBJ1-1; D ambiguous. Germline V gene data show CDR1 as DFQATT and CDR2 as SNEGSKA (reference sequence). Trimming stripped 3 bases from V and 2 bases from J, with 10 bases between. This CDR3 has 13 amino acids. DNA for the CDR3: TGCAGTGCTAGTCGACAAAAAAACACTGAAGCTTTCTTT. Translated, it gives CSASRQKNTEAFF.

This rearrangement joins TRBV5-1 to TRBJ2-1, with a tentative D call TRBD2 (5 bases). In germline, CDR1 is SGHRS, CDR2 YFSETQ. V was clipped by 6 bases and J by 10 bases, with 11 bases between them. The CDR3 runs 11 residues. The CDR3 sequence is CASILGAEQFF. Here the CDR3 DNA reads TGCGCCAGCATCCTGGGAGCGGAGCAGTTCTTC.

CDR3 sequence (DNA): TGCGCCAGCAGCCAAGATGCGGGTCCCGGGAGAGAGCAGTACTTC. This translates into CASSQDAGPGREQYF. The chain combines TRBV4-1 with TRBJ2-7, with a possible D match to TRBD2 (6 bases). Germline CDR1 reads MGHRA; CDR2 reads YSYEKL. The germline V and J ends were trimmed by 0 bases and 7 bases, with 16 bases remaining between them. CDR3 length equals 15 residues.

The rearrangement links TRBV11-1 to TRBJ2-1; D is possibly TRBD2 (5 bases). Germline-derived CDR1 and CDR2 are SGHAT and FQDESV (reference sequence). Trimming stripped 7 bases from V and 2 bases from J, with 12 bases between. This CDR3 is built from 14 residues. Here the CDR3 reads CASTAGFTYNEQFF. The CDR3 nucleotides read TGTGCCAGCACGGCGGGCTTCACCTACAATGAGCAGTTCTTC.

This sequence joins TRBV28 and TRBJ2-1, with 8 positions matching TRBD2. CDR1 is MDHEN and CDR2 is SYDVKM in the germline V gene. With V trimmed by 6 bases and J by 10 bases, 14 bases remained unmatched. CDR3 size: 15 residues. For the CDR3, the DNA is TGTGCCAGCAGCGAGGGGTGGCTAGCGGGCCCCGAGCAGTTCTTC. Translation gives CASSEGWLAGPEQFF.

The chain uses TRBV2 and TRBJ1-6; possibly TRBD1 for D (5 bases). The germline CDR1 and CDR2 sequences are SNHLY and FYNNEI. This CDR3 comprises 14 residues. The ends were cut back, 7 bases at V and 5 bases at J, with 12 bases in the middle. CDR3 region: CASKSGGNNSPLHF. The DNA for the CDR3 is TGTGCCAGCAAGAGCGGGGGGAATAATTCACCCCTCCACTTT.

This clone was recorded only once. The chain joins TRBV7-9 to TRBJ2-7, with 10 bases matching TRBD1. There are 16 residues in the CDR3. CDR1 is SEHNR, CDR2 FQNEAQ, per germline (reference sequence). V shed 6 bases and J 5 bases; nucleotides not matched to a gene: 13. The CDR3: CASRRTGGGQDHEQYF. The DNA of the CDR3 is TGTGCCAGCAGGCGGACAGGGGGAGGCCAAGACCACGAGCAGTACTTC.

The V call is TRBV15, the J call TRBJ2-2; D remains unclear. The germline V gene has CDR1 LNHNV and CDR2 YYDKDF (reference sequence). There are 15 residues in the CDR3. The V and J ends lost 0 bases and 2 bases respectively, with 7 bases between them. CDR3 region: CATSRDSSNTGELFF. Written as DNA, the CDR3 is TGTGCCACCAGCAGAGATTCCAGTAACACCGGGGAGCTGTTTTTT.

The chain combines TRBV12-5 with TRBJ1-4; the D is unclear. Germline CDR1 and CDR2: LGHNT and FRNRAP. The CDR3 totals 15 residues. Trimming took 8 bases from V and 0 from J, leaving 13 bases between them. The CDR3 DNA reads TGTGCTAGTCGAGGGCCGTCGGCAACTAATGAAAAACTGTTTTTT. It encodes CASRGPSATNEKLFF.